This T cell receptor beta chain emerged from a study of blood T cell repertoires in COVID-19. About the study: Samples taken during acute and convalescent COVID-19 were collected in the United States, Italy and Spain. PBMCs, B-cell-depleted T cells, or T cells provided the cDNA or gDNA that made up the material.

The Seattle patients, enrolled during active infection, were followed longitudinally. Data came from immunoSEQ multiplex PCR; TCRdb stores just in-frame clones and leaves some out. Of 440,000 or so clones in the sample, 70% to 90% were seen once. Germline V gene sequence: CDR1 MNHEY, CDR2 SMNVEV (reference sequence). The CDR3 has 16 residues. The ends lost 3 bases at V and 4 bases at J; junction bases unmatched: 8. V usage is TRBV27 and J usage is TRBJ1-2; 10 bases agree with TRBD1. This TCR was sampled from a woman aged 40 to 55 with COVID-19, enrolled during active disease. Sequenced: peripheral blood. The CDR3 is CASSFRQGAQSYGYTF. The CDR3 DNA reads TGTGCCAGCAGTTTCCGACAGGGGGCGCAGAGCTATGGCTACACCTTC.